This T cell receptor (beta chain) derives from a study of a mutant IDH1 vaccine in newly diagnosed glioma. Study-level results: Pseudoprogression apparently lacked any relation to changes in top peripheral T cell clonotypes.

Repertoires were generated with immunoSEQ multiplex PCR, while TCRdb's copy carries only in-frame clones and drops some. The table has 23,000 or so clones, around 93% seen once; the top ten hold approximately 1.1%. Germline V gives CDR1 SGHTA, CDR2 FQGNSA. Trimming at V came to 4 bases and at J to 1 base, leaving 6 bases not matched to a gene. CDR3 length: 17 amino acids. This clone has only one observation. The antigen remains unidentified. The sample's time point: baseline, week 1 (first vaccination visit). Treatment denoted: pre-vaccination baseline after standard-of-care therapy. This TCR was recovered from a man aged 35-49 years with glioma. V usage is TRBV7-2 and J usage is TRBJ2-4, with 11 bases identical to TRBD1. Sequenced here: PBMCs, sampled from a glioma patient treated with radiotherapy, temozolomide or both. The CDR3 spells CASSSVGTGGAKNIQYF. The CDR3 coding sequence is TGTGCCAGCAGCTCGGTCGGGACAGGGGGTGCCAAAAACATTCAGTACTTC. The complete variable domain, with remaining parts taken from reference TRBV7-2 and TRBJ2-4, reads GAGVSQSPSNKVTEKGKDVELRCDPISGHTALYWYRQSLGQGLEFLIYFQGNSAPDKSGLPSDRFSAERTGGSVSTLTIQRTQQEDSAVYLCASSSVGTGGAKNIQYFGAGTRLSVL.